A single sample gave rise to the 32 T cell receptor beta chains below, sequenced in a study of blood T cells in healthy people across ages. It was with a sample-barcoded 5' primer and a J-beta primer mix that a second PCR of about 6 to 12 cycles was run. TCRdb itself ran the 5' RACE reads through MiXCR, one entry per CDR3 protein. In the table there are roughly 700,000 distinct CDR3 sequences, roughly 32% of which are singletons. Sequencing was done on a sample of blood. The receptors were gathered from an elderly woman in good health.

This rearrangement joins TRBV5-1 to TRBJ2-7; TRBD2 matches 10 bases. CDR1 SGHRS and CDR2 YFSETQ come from the germline V gene. The V and J ends lost 3 bases and 2 bases, in that order; junction bases with no gene match: 5. This CDR3 region has 15 residues. CDR3 region: CASSYRTSGPYEQYF. CDR3 coding DNA: TGCGCCAGCAGCTACAGGACTAGCGGACCCTACGAGCAGTACTTC. Based on the CDR3 plus reference TRBV5-1 and TRBJ2-7, the full variable domain is KAGVTQTPRYLIKTRGQQVTLSCSPISGHRSVSWYQQTPGQGLQFLFEYFSETQRNKGNFPGRFSGRQFSNSRSEMNVSTLELGDSALYLCASSYRTSGPYEQYFGPGTRLTVT.

Comments on this clonotype: A clone one base away is much larger, so this may be a read error. No conserved phenylalanine or tryptophan ends this CDR3, so it is likely a read error. The gene calls are TRBV5-4 and TRBJ2-3; no firm D call. Trimming stripped 4 bases from V and 2 bases from J, with 11 bases between. CDR1 is SGHNT, CDR2 YYREEE, per germline (reference sequence). The CDR3 is 14 residues long. The CDR3 DNA follows: TGTGCCAGCAGCGTCGGATTTCACACAGATACGCAGTATTTG. Protein: CASSVGFHTDTQYL.

A few counts support this clonotype. Given a much more abundant clone one base away, this may be a read error. The rearrangement joins TRBV7-2 to TRBJ2-7, with TRBD1 as a possible D gene (6 bases). The CDR3 has 15 amino acids. V lost 5 bases to trimming and J lost 6 bases, with 20 bases between them. Germline assignment: CDR1 SGHTA and CDR2 FQGNSA. As DNA, the CDR3 is TGTGCCAGCAGCCTAGGGGGTAGGAACGGCGGCGAGCAGTACTTC. This gives the protein CASSLGGRNGGEQYF.

V is TRBV5-1 and J is TRBJ2-3; 13 nucleotides match TRBD2. The CDR3 sequence is 15 residues long. The J segment lost 8 bases and the V segment lost 3 bases, leaving 6 bases of the junction unmatched. The V gene's germline CDR1 is SGHRS and CDR2 YFSETQ. CDR3 amino acids: CASSSTSGGAGTQYF. The CDR3 bases are TGCGCCAGCAGCTCAACTAGCGGGGGGGCTGGTACGCAGTATTTT.

This clonotype occurred many times. The V call is TRBV5-1, the J call TRBJ2-1; tentatively, D is TRBD2 (6 bases). CDR3 length: 16 amino acids. The V end lost 0 bases, the J end lost 5 bases, and 15 bases lay between the germline ends. CDR1 and CDR2 (germline): SGHRS, YFSETQ. CDR3 sequence reads: CASSLGTNPTNNEQFF. The CDR3 DNA follows: TGCGCCAGCAGCTTGGGGACTAATCCCACAAACAATGAGCAGTTCTTC.

This clonotype was seen a handful of times. The V and J genes are TRBV2 and TRBJ2-7, with a weak D call TRBD1 (6 bases). The CDR3 has 12 residues. V lost 6 bases to trimming and J lost 2 bases, with 8 bases between them. Germline V gene sequence: CDR1 SNHLY, CDR2 FYNNEI. The DNA of the CDR3 is TGTGCCAGCAGGCGGACAGCCTACGAGCAGTACTTC. Amino acid sequence: CASRRTAYEQYF. Complete variable domain (other parts from reference TRBV2 and TRBJ2-7): EPEVTQTPSHQVTQMGQEVILRCVPISNHLYFYWYRQILGQKVEFLVSFYNNEISEKSEIFDDQFSVERPDGSNFTLKIRSTKLEDSAMYFCASRRTAYEQYFGPGTRLTVT.

This clonotype was counted only a few times. This sequence joins TRBV29-1 and TRBJ1-1, with D possibly TRBD1 on 5 matching bases. V lost 4 bases, J lost 4 bases, and 10 bases lay in between. Germline V gives CDR1 SQVTM, CDR2 ANQGSEA. CDR3 length: 12 amino acids. The CDR3 nucleotides read TGCAGCGTTGTGAGGGGACGCACTGAAGCTTTCTTT. This translates into CSVVRGRTEAFF.

This clonotype occurred many times. This chain uses TRBV6-5 with TRBJ2-3, with D tentatively TRBD1 or TRBD2 (5 bases each). Trimming stripped 2 bases from V and 0 bases from J, with 12 bases between. Germline V gene lookup returns CDR1 MNHEY and CDR2 SVGAGI. This CDR3 has 16 amino acids. The CDR3 DNA reads as TGTGCCAGCAGTTACCGAGGGGCGCCGAGCACAGATACGCAGTATTTT. It yields the protein CASSYRGAPSTDTQYF.

This clonotype has ten or more counts. The rearrangement joins TRBV20-1 to TRBJ2-7; TRBD2 aligns across 9 bases. V lost 7 bases, J lost 2 bases, and 9 bases stayed unmatched. CDR1 and CDR2 (germline): DFQATT, SNEGSKA (reference sequence). The CDR3 contains 14 residues. The CDR3 reads CSGRASGNTYEQYF. CDR3 sequence (DNA): TGCAGTGGAAGGGCTAGCGGGAATACCTACGAGCAGTACTTC.

V and J are TRBV28 and TRBJ1-5; D is perhaps TRBD1 (5 bases). The germline V and J ends were trimmed by 7 bases and 7 bases, with 17 bases remaining between them. CDR1 is MDHEN and CDR2 is SYDVKM in the germline V gene. The CDR3 sequence is 14 residues long. The CDR3, as DNA: TGTGCCAGCATCCACGGGGGGACCGGGCAGCCCCAGCATTTT. Its translation is CASIHGGTGQPQHF.

As regards this clonotype: At one end, the junction sequence differs from germline, possibly due to a read error. This chain links TRBV12-3 or TRBV12-4 with TRBJ2-1; 7 bases agree with TRBD1. This CDR3 has 15 amino acids. The DNA of the CDR3 is TGTGCCTGCAGTCCTGACAGGGTAGCAGTTCTGACCGAGTTCTTC. As protein: CACSPDRVAVLTEFF.

The rearrangement links TRBV5-1 to TRBJ2-7, with D perhaps TRBD1 (6 bases). Germline assignment: CDR1 SGHRS and CDR2 YFSETQ. The length of the CDR3 is 17 residues. The V and J ends lost 0 bases and 0 bases respectively, with 16 bases between them. CDR3 DNA: TGCGCCAGCAGCTTGGGTCTTCAGGGGTCCCTCTCCTACGAGCAGTACTTC. Translated: CASSLGLQGSLSYEQYF.

This clonotype was detected only once. The gene calls are TRBV6-1 and TRBJ1-3, with no clear D. This CDR3 comprises 13 residues. V was shortened by 4 bases and J by 0 bases, with 4 bases between the two germline ends. Germline V gene sequence: CDR1 MNHNS, CDR2 SASEGT. The DNA for the CDR3 is TGTGCCAGCAGTGCAAACTCTGGAAACACCATATATTTT. It specifies CASSANSGNTIYF.

This clonotype was counted at least ten times. V and J are TRBV6-5 and TRBJ1-6, with D uncertain. Trimming stripped 6 bases from V and 9 bases from J, with 12 bases between. Per germline, CDR1 MNHEY and CDR2 SVGAGI. The CDR3 is made up of 13 amino acids. CDR3 sequence reads: CASSTTGRSPLHF. The CDR3 coding sequence is TGTGCCAGCAGCACCACGGGCCGTTCACCCCTCCACTTT.

This clonotype has only a few counts. The chain has TRBV18 and TRBJ2-4; 10 nucleotides align to TRBD1. J lost 4 bases, V lost 5 bases, and 5 bases had no gene match. The length of the CDR3 is 15 residues. CDR1 is KGHSH and CDR2 is LQKENI in the germline V gene. In nucleotides, the CDR3 is TGTGCCAGCTCAGCGGACAGGGGGGTTAAAAACATTCAGTACTTC. It translates to CASSADRGVKNIQYF.

The table lists this clonotype with a few counts. A much larger clone differs by one base, so this may be a read error. This chain connects TRBV20-1 to TRBJ2-5, with D tentatively TRBD1 (5 bases). Trimming removed 1 base from V and 11 bases from J, with 23 bases in between. The CDR3 is 15 residues long. Germline CDR1 and CDR2: DFQATT and SNEGSKA (reference sequence). The CDR3: CSARGGRASYNEQYF. The CDR3, as DNA: TGCAGTGCTAGAGGTGGCAGGGCATCCTACAATGAGCAGTACTTC.

The chain combines TRBV6-5 with TRBJ2-5, with D possibly TRBD1 on 6 matching bases. This CDR3 is 12 amino acids long. Deletions cut 10 bases from V and 1 base from J, with 10 bases between. The germline gives CDR1 MNHEY, CDR2 SVGAGI. The CDR3 DNA sequence: TGTGCCACCGGACAGTTCCAAGAGACCCAGTACTTC. Translated: CATGQFQETQYF.

This clonotype was observed many times. The rearrangement joins TRBV3-1 to TRBJ2-1; possibly TRBD1 or TRBD2 for D (6 bases each). Germline V gene data show CDR1 as LGHDT and CDR2 as YNNKEL (reference sequence). Trimming took off 0 bases at V and 5 bases at J, with 11 bases between the two ends. This CDR3 comprises 15 residues. In DNA, the CDR3 is TGTGCCAGCAGCCAAGATCCGGGGGCCGACAATGAGCAGTTCTTC. This sequence encodes CASSQDPGADNEQFF.

This chain uses TRBV7-6 with TRBJ1-1; TRBD1 might be the D (5 bases). There are 15 residues in the CDR3. Trimming took 1 base from V and 3 from J, leaving 12 bases between them. The germline V gene has CDR1 SGHVS and CDR2 FNYEAQ. In DNA form, the CDR3 reads TGTGCCAGCAGCTTAGAGCCCGAAGGGGACACTGAAGCTTTCTTT. Encoded protein: CASSLEPEGDTEAFF. The whole variable domain, filled in from reference TRBV7-6 and TRBJ1-1, reads GAGVSQSPRYKVTKRGQDVALRCDPISGHVSLYWYRQALGQGPEFLTYFNYEAQQDKSGLPNDRFSAERPEGSISTLTIQRTEQRDSAMYRCASSLEPEGDTEAFFGQGTRLTVV.

This clonotype was picked up many times. The J gene is TRBJ1-6, the V gene TRBV20-1; D ambiguous. The CDR3 loop spans 15 amino acids. V lost 0 bases and J lost 7, with 13 bases in between. Germline CDR1 and CDR2: DFQATT and SNEGSKA (reference sequence). The CDR3 is CSARDPGLRNSPLHF. The CDR3 DNA sequence: TGCAGTGCTAGAGATCCGGGTTTGAGAAATTCACCCCTCCACTTT.

The table lists this clonotype with many counts. The chain employs TRBV5-1 and TRBJ2-1; D remains ambiguous. This CDR3 region has 15 residues. The V and J ends lost 0 bases and 4 bases respectively, with 11 bases between them. Germline V gives CDR1 SGHRS, CDR2 YFSETQ. CDR3 sequence reads: CASSLARPEYNEQFF. CDR3 nucleotides: TGCGCCAGCAGCTTGGCTAGGCCGGAGTACAATGAGCAGTTCTTC.

The J gene is TRBJ2-1, the V gene TRBV7-3; TRBD2 matches 7 bases. V trimming: 0 bases; J trimming: 6 bases; junction bases outside the gene matches: 8. Germline assignment: CDR1 SGHTA and CDR2 FQGTGA. The CDR3 loop spans 16 amino acids. The CDR3 DNA sequence: TGTGCCAGCAGCTTAACGGGCGGGAGCTCCCTCAATGAGCAGTTCTTC. Its protein is CASSLTGGSSLNEQFF.

This clonotype was detected many times. The genes are TRBV6-1 and TRBJ2-1, with 8 bases fitting TRBD2. The CDR3 totals 16 residues. V was clipped by 5 bases and J by 2 bases; unmatched bases: 8. The V gene's germline CDR1 is MNHNS and CDR2 SASEGT. In DNA, the CDR3 is TGTGCCAGCAGTCCCATGGCGGGGGGCGCCTACAATGAGCAGTTCTTC. Its protein product is CASSPMAGGAYNEQFF.

The sample holds many counts of this clonotype. The chain employs TRBV12-3 or TRBV12-4 and TRBJ1-1; weak D call: TRBD1 (6 bases). The germline V and J ends were trimmed by 6 bases and 1 base, with 12 bases remaining between them. The CDR3 extends over 14 amino acids. CDR3 bases: TGTGCCAGCAGGACAACGGGGGCGAACACTGAAGCTTTCTTT. Its translation is CASRTTGANTEAFF.

This clonotype was picked up a small number of times. This may arise from a read error, as a much more abundant clone is one base away. The V call is TRBV5-1, the J call TRBJ2-7; 7 bases align to TRBD1. The CDR3 is made up of 14 amino acids. The trim removed 4 bases at V and 10 bases at J, leaving 14 bases unmatched. Germline-derived CDR1 and CDR2 are SGHRS and YFSETQ. The CDR3 spells CASSQDRQGEPQYF. In DNA form, the CDR3 reads TGCGCCAGCAGCCAGGACCGACAGGGAGAGCCCCAGTACTTC.

At least ten counts were recorded for this clonotype. This chain links TRBV27 with TRBJ2-3, with 9 bases that match TRBD1. CDR1 is MNHEY, CDR2 SMNVEV, per germline (reference sequence). Trimming cost V 0 bases and J 0 bases; bases outside gene matches: 16. The CDR3 consists of 21 residues. CDR3 bases: TGTGCCAGCAGTTTATCGTCCAGGACAGGGGCTCGACGCCTTAGCACAGATACGCAGTATTTT. It codes for CASSLSSRTGARRLSTDTQYF.

This clonotype was picked up many times. This rearrangement joins TRBV20-1 to TRBJ2-5; D perhaps matches TRBD2 (5 bases). The CDR3 has 11 amino acids. The germline V and J ends were trimmed by 6 bases and 3 bases, with 8 bases remaining between them. Per the germline V gene, CDR1 is DFQATT and CDR2 is SNEGSKA (reference sequence). Here the CDR3 DNA reads TGCAGTGCGGACGGGGAAGAGACCCAGTACTTC. It codes for CSADGEETQYF.

Many counts were recorded for this clonotype. The gene calls are TRBV10-3 and TRBJ2-1; D possibly corresponds to TRBD2 (5 bases). Trimming removed 3 bases at V and 2 bases at J, with 11 bases between. Per the germline V gene, CDR1 is ENHRY and CDR2 is SYGVKD. The CDR3 runs 15 residues. CDR3 in amino acids: CAISDLASTYNEQFF. Written as DNA, the CDR3 is TGTGCCATCAGTGACTTAGCGTCCACCTACAATGAGCAGTTCTTC.

This clonotype was seen at least ten times. The DNA of the CDR3 is TGTGCCATCAGTGGCGACGGGGGGGGAGCGGAAGAGACCCAGTACTTC. Its protein product is CAISGDGGGAEETQYF. The chain couples TRBV10-3 to TRBJ2-5, with TRBD2 matching 8 bases. V was pared by 4 bases and J by 3 bases, with 10 bases of the junction left unmatched. The CDR3 runs 16 residues. The germline V gene encodes CDR1 ENHRY and CDR2 SYGVKD.

With regard to this clonotype: A single base separates this from a much larger clone, so it may be a read error. CDR3 region: CASSPGQANNYGYTF. The CDR3 bases are TGTGCCAGCAGCCCAGGACAGGCTAATAACTATGGCTACACCTTC. The J gene is TRBJ1-2, the V gene TRBV9, with TRBD1 identical over 7 bases. J gave up 1 base and V 4 bases, and 7 bases lay outside the gene matches. The CDR3 spans 15 residues. Germline assignment: CDR1 SGDLS and CDR2 YYNGEE.

This clonotype was recorded many times. V is TRBV9 and J is TRBJ1-1; perhaps TRBD1 as D (6 bases). The CDR3 contains 14 residues. Germline CDR1 is SGDLS and CDR2 is YYNGEE. V dropped 0 bases and J dropped 3 bases, with 9 bases sitting between them. In DNA, the CDR3 is TGTGCCAGCAGCGTAGTGGGGGCTTACACTGAAGCTTTCTTT. Its translation is CASSVVGAYTEAFF.

As concerns this clonotype: Germline and junction disagree at one end, which may indicate a read error. This rearrangement joins TRBV7-9 to TRBJ2-1, with D perhaps assigned TRBD1 or TRBD2 (5 bases each). The germline V gene has CDR1 SEHNR and CDR2 FQNEAQ (reference sequence). The length of the CDR3 is 15 residues. In DNA, the CDR3 is TGTGTCAGCAGCTTAACGAGGGACCAATGGAATGAGCAGTTCTTC. Encoded protein: CVSSLTRDQWNEQFF.